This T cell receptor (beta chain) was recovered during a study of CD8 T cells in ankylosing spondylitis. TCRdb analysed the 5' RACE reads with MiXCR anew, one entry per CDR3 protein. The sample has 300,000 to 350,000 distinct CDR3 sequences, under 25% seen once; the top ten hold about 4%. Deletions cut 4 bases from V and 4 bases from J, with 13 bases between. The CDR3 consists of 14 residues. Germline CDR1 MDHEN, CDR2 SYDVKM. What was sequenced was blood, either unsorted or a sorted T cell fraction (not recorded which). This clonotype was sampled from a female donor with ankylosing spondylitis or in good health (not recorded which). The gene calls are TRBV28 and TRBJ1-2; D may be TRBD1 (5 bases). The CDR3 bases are TGTGCCAGCAGTTCATCCGGGACGGTCTATGGCTACACCTTC. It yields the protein CASSSSGTVYGYTF.